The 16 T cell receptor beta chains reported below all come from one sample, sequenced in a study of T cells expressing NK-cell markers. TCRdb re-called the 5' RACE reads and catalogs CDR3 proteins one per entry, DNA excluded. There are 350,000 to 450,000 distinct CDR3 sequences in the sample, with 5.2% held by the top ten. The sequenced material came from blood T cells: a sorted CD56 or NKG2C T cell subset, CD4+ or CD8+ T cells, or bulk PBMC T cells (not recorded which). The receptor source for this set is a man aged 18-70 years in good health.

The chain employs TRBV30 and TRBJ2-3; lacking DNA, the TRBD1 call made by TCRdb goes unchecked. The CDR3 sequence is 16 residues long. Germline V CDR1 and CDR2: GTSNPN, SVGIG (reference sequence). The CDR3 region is CAWIVGGLPSTDTQYF.

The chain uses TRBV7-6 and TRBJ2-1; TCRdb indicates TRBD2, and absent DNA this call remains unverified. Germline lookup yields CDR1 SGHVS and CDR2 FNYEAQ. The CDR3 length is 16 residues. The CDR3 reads CASSSLQGSGSREQFF.

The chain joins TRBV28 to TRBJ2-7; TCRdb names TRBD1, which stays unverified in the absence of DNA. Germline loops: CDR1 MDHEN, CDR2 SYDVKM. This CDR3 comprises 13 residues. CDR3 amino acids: CASTPRSFGEQYF.

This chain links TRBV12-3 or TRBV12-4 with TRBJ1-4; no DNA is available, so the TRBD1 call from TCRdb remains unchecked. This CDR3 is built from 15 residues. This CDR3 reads CASSQRQGRGEKLFF.

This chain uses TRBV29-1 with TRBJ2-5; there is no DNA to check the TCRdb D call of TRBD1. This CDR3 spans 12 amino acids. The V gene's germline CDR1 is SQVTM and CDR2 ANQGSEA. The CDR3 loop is CSVLRGGETQYF.

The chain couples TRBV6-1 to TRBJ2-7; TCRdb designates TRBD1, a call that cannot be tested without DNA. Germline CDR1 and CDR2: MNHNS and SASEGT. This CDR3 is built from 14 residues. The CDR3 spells CASSGTVQSYEQYF.

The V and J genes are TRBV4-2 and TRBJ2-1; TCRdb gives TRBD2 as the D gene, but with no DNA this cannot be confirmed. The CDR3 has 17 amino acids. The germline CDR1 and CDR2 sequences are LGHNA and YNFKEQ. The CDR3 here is CASSQVGLAKEFNEQFF.

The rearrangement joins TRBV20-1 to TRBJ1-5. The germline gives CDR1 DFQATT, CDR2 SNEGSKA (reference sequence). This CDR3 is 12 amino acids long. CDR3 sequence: CSARGPDQPQHF.

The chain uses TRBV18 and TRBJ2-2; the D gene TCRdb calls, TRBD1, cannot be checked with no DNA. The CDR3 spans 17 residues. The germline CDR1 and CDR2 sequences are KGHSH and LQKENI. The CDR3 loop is CASSPRRLDRVTGELFF. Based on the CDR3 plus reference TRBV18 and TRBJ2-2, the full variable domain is NAGVMQNPRHLVRRRGQEARLRCSPMKGHSHVYWYRQLPEEGLKFMVYLQKENIIDESGMPKERFSAEFPKEGPSILRIQQVVRGDSAAYFCASSPRRLDRVTGELFFGEGSRLTVL.

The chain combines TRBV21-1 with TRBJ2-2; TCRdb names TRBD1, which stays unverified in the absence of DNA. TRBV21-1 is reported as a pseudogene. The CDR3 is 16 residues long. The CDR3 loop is CASSKETGQNTGELFF.

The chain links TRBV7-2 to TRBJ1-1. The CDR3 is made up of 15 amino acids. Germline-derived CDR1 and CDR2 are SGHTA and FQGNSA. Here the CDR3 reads CASSLVLSLNTEAFF.

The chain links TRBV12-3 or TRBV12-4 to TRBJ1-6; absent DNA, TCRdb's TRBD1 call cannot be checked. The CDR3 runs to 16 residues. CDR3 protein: CASSSGGRKLNSPLHF.

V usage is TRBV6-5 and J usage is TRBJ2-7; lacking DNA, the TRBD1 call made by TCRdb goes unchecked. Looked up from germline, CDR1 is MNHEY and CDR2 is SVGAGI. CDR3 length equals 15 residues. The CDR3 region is CASSYEAGGPYEQYF.

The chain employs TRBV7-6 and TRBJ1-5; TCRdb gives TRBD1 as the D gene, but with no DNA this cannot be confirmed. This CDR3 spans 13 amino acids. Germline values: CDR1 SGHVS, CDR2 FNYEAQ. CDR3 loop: CASSRGWDQPQHF.

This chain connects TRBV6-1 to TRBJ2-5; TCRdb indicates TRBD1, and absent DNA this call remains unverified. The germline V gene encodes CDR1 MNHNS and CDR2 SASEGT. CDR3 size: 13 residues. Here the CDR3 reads CASKGTGVGTQYF.

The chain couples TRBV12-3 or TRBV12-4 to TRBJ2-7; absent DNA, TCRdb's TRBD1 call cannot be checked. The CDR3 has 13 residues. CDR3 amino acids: CASSPTGGYEQYF.